Shown below are 11 T cell receptor beta chains from a single sample sequenced in a study of T cell changes during pregnancy in multiple sclerosis. Produced via immunoSEQ multiplex PCR; TCRdb's table is partial and in-frame only. Here the sample spans approximately 90,000 clones, around 92% being singletons. The starting material was peripheral blood, obtained after pregnancy. These receptors were obtained from a female donor with multiple sclerosis, enrolled in a pregnancy study.

V and J are TRBV11-2 and TRBJ2-3; 10 bases agree with TRBD1. This CDR3 spans 14 amino acids. The germline V gene encodes CDR1 SGHAT and CDR2 FQNNGV. V shed 4 bases and J 6 bases; nucleotides not matched to a gene: 4. In nucleotides, the CDR3 is TGTGCCAGCAGCTCCGGGACAGGGGCGGATACGCAGTATTTT. Translating it yields CASSSGTGADTQYF.

DNA for the CDR3: TGTGCCAGCAGCCGAACAGGGGCTGGAAACACCATATATTTT. Its protein product is CASSRTGAGNTIYF. The chain has TRBV5-8 and TRBJ1-3, with 7 nucleotides matching TRBD1. Unmatched junction bases numbered 3, after V lost 4 bases and J lost 2 bases. The CDR3 loop spans 14 amino acids. CDR1 is SGHTS, CDR2 YDEGEE, per germline. Drawing the rest from reference TRBV5-8 and TRBJ1-3, the complete variable domain is EAGVTQSPTHLIKTRGQQATLRCSPISGHTSVYWYQQALGLGLQFLLWYDEGEERNRGNFPPRFSGRQFPNYSSELNVNALELEDSALYLCASSRTGAGNTIYFGEGSWLTVV.

The chain links TRBV6-6 to TRBJ2-1; 14 nucleotides match TRBD2. The CDR3 length is 15 residues. Germline-derived CDR1 and CDR2 are MNHNY and SVGAGI (reference sequence). The J segment lost 7 bases and the V segment lost 6 bases, leaving 5 bases of the junction unmatched. CDR3 coding DNA: TGTGCCAGCAGACTTGGGACTAGCGGGGGAAATGAGCAGTTCTTC. Its translation: CASRLGTSGGNEQFF.

The J gene is TRBJ1-1, the V gene TRBV6-5, with no clear D. CDR3 length: 12 amino acids. Deletions cut 7 bases from V and 7 bases from J, with 13 bases between. CDR1 is MNHEY, CDR2 SVGAGI, per germline. CDR3 protein: CASTWGGGEAFF. The CDR3 DNA sequence: TGTGCCAGCACCTGGGGAGGAGGTGAAGCTTTCTTT.

The chain carries TRBV14 and TRBJ2-7; D uncertain. The CDR3 runs to 11 residues. V gave up 4 bases and J gave up 7 bases, with 8 bases separating them. CDR1 is SGHDN and CDR2 is FVKESK in the germline V gene. CDR3 nucleotides: TGTGCCAGCAGCCGGTTCGGGGAGCAGTACTTC. Amino acids: CASSRFGEQYF.

V gene TRBV6-5 combines with J gene TRBJ2-3; D is unresolved. The germline V gene encodes CDR1 MNHEY and CDR2 SVGAGI. The CDR3 spans 14 residues. V lost 0 bases and J lost 2, with 6 bases in between. CDR3 coding DNA: TGTGCCAGCAGTTACTCTCCCAACACAGATACGCAGTATTTT. Residues: CASSYSPNTDTQYF.

V is TRBV2 and J is TRBJ2-7; 9 nucleotides agree with TRBD1. CDR1 is SNHLY, CDR2 FYNNEI, per germline. There are 14 residues in the CDR3. Germline trimming cut 4 bases from V and 3 bases from J; bases unmatched to any gene: 4. The CDR3 nucleotides read TGTGCCAGCAGTGCGGGACAGGGTTTCTACGAGCAGTACTTC. Translating gives CASSAGQGFYEQYF.

This sequence joins TRBV10-3 and TRBJ2-7, with 9 bases fitting TRBD1. V shed 4 bases, J shed 4 bases, and the junction held 8 bases outside the gene matches. In germline, CDR1 is ENHRY, CDR2 SYGVKD. The length of the CDR3 is 15 residues. This CDR3 is CAISAGQGTGYEQYF. The CDR3 nucleotides are TGTGCCATCAGTGCGGGGCAGGGGACAGGGTACGAGCAGTACTTC.

The V gene is TRBV19, the J gene TRBJ1-5; D uncertain. The V end lost 5 bases, the J end lost 6 bases, and 23 bases lay between the germline ends. The CDR3 is 17 residues long. Germline V CDR1 and CDR2: LNHDA, SQIVND (reference sequence). CDR3 amino acids: CASSPNPRTVGGQPQHF. Here the CDR3 DNA reads TGTGCCAGTAGTCCCAACCCCCGGACTGTGGGTGGTCAGCCCCAGCATTTT.

The chain has TRBV4-2 and TRBJ1-5; maybe TRBD1 (6 bases). Germline CDR1 and CDR2: LGHNA and YNFKEQ. The CDR3 runs 16 residues. V shed 1 base and J shed 3 bases, with 13 bases lying between them. For the CDR3, the DNA is TGTGCCAGCAGCCAAGCTCCAGGGGCTTACAATCAGCCCCAGCATTTT. It encodes CASSQAPGAYNQPQHF.

The sample holds a few counts of this clone. This chain joins TRBV7-9 and TRBJ1-2; 10 bases are shared with TRBD1. V lost 5 bases, J lost 2 bases, and 5 bases stayed unmatched. The CDR3 length is 15 residues. Germline values: CDR1 SEHNR, CDR2 FQNEAQ (reference sequence). The CDR3 reads CASSRGTGVNYGYTF. Here the CDR3 DNA reads TGTGCCAGCAGCCGGGGGACAGGGGTGAACTATGGCTACACCTTC.